The 30 T cell receptor beta chains in this list originate from one sample, sequenced in a study of Tregs in tolerant kidney transplant recipients. The protocol was immunoSEQ multiplex PCR, while the TCRdb copy is restricted to in-frame clones and leaves out a portion. This sample contains tens of thousands of clones. The input for sequencing was CD4+ T cells from blood, taken before the transplant. The source is a human donor who received a combined kidney and bone marrow transplant.

As for this clone: The CDR3 end is not reached by the read, which stops 3 residues before it; the germline J gene fills it in. The chain couples TRBV19 to TRBJ1-5; TRBD1 is a possible D gene (5 bases). The CDR3 loop spans 14 amino acids. Germline V lookup: CDR1 LNHDA, CDR2 SQIVND (reference sequence). Trimming removed 3 bases from V and 3 bases from J, with 9 bases in between. The CDR3 DNA, read in part, is TGTGCCAGTAGTATCCAGGGCACCAATCAGCCC. Translation gives CASSIQGTNQP. The whole CDR3 reads CASSIQGTNQPQHF.

Note on this clone: The read terminates 3 residues before the CDR3 end, so the remaining end is supplied by the germline J gene. V and J are TRBV19 and TRBJ2-3; TRBD1 agrees at 10 bases. V lost 5 bases and J lost 1; bases outside the gene matches: 6. From germline, CDR1 is LNHDA and CDR2 SQIVND (reference sequence). The CDR3 contains 16 residues. Partial CDR3 DNA: TGTGCCAGTAGTCCCCGGGACAGGGGCCGCACAGATACG. Its translation: CASSPRDRGRTDT. The CDR3 reads in full as CASSPRDRGRTDTQYF.

Comments on this clone: The sequenced fragment ends 3 residues before the CDR3 boundary, so the rest is inferred from the germline J gene. This rearrangement joins TRBV30 to TRBJ2-5; TRBD1 might be the D (6 bases). V lost 0 bases, J lost 1 base, and 15 bases lay in between. CDR1 and CDR2 (germline): GTSNPN, SVGIG (reference sequence). The CDR3 covers 16 residues. Incomplete CDR3 DNA: TGTGCCTGGAGTGTTGAGCAGGGGAGATTCCAAGAGACC. Translated: CAWSVEQGRFQET. The whole CDR3 sequence reads CAWSVEQGRFQETQYF. The whole variable domain, filled in from reference TRBV30 and TRBJ2-5, reads SQTIHQWPATLVQPVGSPLSLECTVEGTSNPNLYWYRQAAGRGLQLLFYSVGIGQISSEVPQNLSASRPQDRQFILSSKKLLLSDSGFYLCAWSVEQGRFQETQYFGPGTRLLVL.

Regarding this clone: The read finishes 3 residues shy of the CDR3 end, and the germline J gene is used to complete it. The J gene is TRBJ1-3, the V gene TRBV5-1; D may be TRBD1 (6 bases). Germline CDR1 and CDR2: SGHRS and YFSETQ. Trimming shortened V by 5 bases and J by 1 base, and 10 bases separated the two germline ends. CDR3 length equals 14 residues. The CDR3 DNA, read in part, is TGCGCCAGCAGACTTGGGACATCTGGAAACACC. This translates into CASRLGTSGNT. From start to end, the CDR3 is CASRLGTSGNTIYF.

Concerning this clone itself: The CDR3 end falls 3 residues outside the read, so it is completed with the germline J gene. The chain carries TRBV7-2 and TRBJ1-4, with TRBD1 as a possible D gene (6 bases). The germline gives CDR1 SGHTA, CDR2 FQGNSA. V was pared by 5 bases and J by 3 bases, with 13 bases between. The CDR3 covers 15 residues. CDR3 DNA, as far as it was read: TGTGCCAGCAGCCCCCAGGGGCTGGCTAATGAAAAA. Translating it yields CASSPQGLANEK. The full CDR3 sequence reads CASSPQGLANEKLFF.

Comment on this clone: The read halts 3 residues ahead of the CDR3 end, with the missing end drawn from the germline J gene. The gene calls are TRBV7-8 and TRBJ2-3, with D unclear. Germline-derived CDR1 and CDR2 are SGHVS and FQNEAQ. V lost 1 base to trimming and J lost 0 bases, with 8 bases between them. The CDR3 has 15 amino acids. Incomplete CDR3 DNA: TGTGCCAGCAGCTTAGAACAGCTTAGCACAGATACG. It is translated as CASSLEQLSTDT. The whole CDR3 sequence is CASSLEQLSTDTQYF.

Regarding this clone: The missing CDR3 end, 3 residues past where the read stops, is filled in from the germline J gene. The rearrangement uses TRBV2 and TRBJ1-4; weak D call: TRBD1 (5 bases). CDR3 length: 15 residues. The ends were cut back, 4 bases at V and 0 bases at J, with 9 bases in the middle. Per germline, CDR1 SNHLY and CDR2 FYNNEI. The CDR3 bases that were read are TGTGCCAGCAGTGGGGACTGGGCAACTAATGAAAAA. Protein product: CASSGDWATNEK. The full CDR3 is CASSGDWATNEKLFF.

Here the CDR3 reads CASKGQSGANVLTF. The sequenced part of the CDR3 DNA is TGTGCCAGTAAGGGTCAATCTGGGGCCAACGTC. The V gene is TRBV19, the J gene TRBJ2-6; D is undetermined. The read falls 3 residues short of the CDR3 end, and the missing part is taken from the germline J gene. Germline CDR1 is LNHDA and CDR2 is SQIVND (reference sequence). V was shortened by 7 bases and J by 1 base, with 8 bases between the two germline ends. CDR3 size: 14 residues.

A word on this clone: Coverage ceases 3 residues before the CDR3 finishes, and the germline J gene fills in the end. This chain links TRBV20-1 with TRBJ1-1; the match to TRBD1 covers 7 bases. This CDR3 is 12 amino acids long. V lost 2 bases, J lost 7 bases, and 4 bases stayed unmatched. Germline lookup yields CDR1 DFQATT and CDR2 SNEGSKA (reference sequence). This chain's CDR3 is CSARNWDSEAFF. The CDR3 DNA, read in part, is TGCAGTGCTAGAAACTGGGACAGTGAA.

About this clone: The CDR3 extends 3 residues past the end of the read, so its final part is completed from the germline J gene. The chain couples TRBV29-1 to TRBJ1-1; 7 bases agree with TRBD1. With 0 bases clipped from V and 3 bases from J, the junction kept 10 bases outside the gene matches. CDR1 is SQVTM, CDR2 ANQGSEA, per germline. The CDR3 has 16 residues. This chain's CDR3 is CSVEDLGQGGDTEAFF. The covered CDR3 bases are TGCAGCGTTGAAGATCTGGGGCAGGGGGGCGACACTGAA.

Of note for this clone: With the read ending 3 residues before the CDR3 end, the germline J gene is used to fill in that end. The rearrangement links TRBV6-2 or TRBV6-3 to TRBJ2-1, with 7 bases identical to TRBD2. The CDR3 extends over 17 amino acids. The ends lost 0 bases at V and 7 bases at J; junction bases unmatched: 12. Germline V gene sequence: CDR1 MNHEY, CDR2 SVGEGT. CDR3 residues: CASSYSYIGGRMNEQFF. The sequenced part of the CDR3 DNA is TGTGCCAGCAGTTACTCTTACATCGGGGGGAGGATGAATGAG.

As regards this clone: Coverage ceases 3 residues before the CDR3 finishes, and the germline J gene fills in the end. The chain carries TRBV6-2 or TRBV6-3 and TRBJ2-7, with D possibly matching TRBD2 (6 bases). The CDR3 extends over 13 amino acids. Germline V lookup: CDR1 MNHEY, CDR2 SVGEGT. Between the trimmed V and J ends, which lost 8 bases and 6 bases, there was a span of 17 bases. Partial CDR3 DNA: TGTGCCAGCCACGGGACTTCCGGGGGCGAG. Protein: CASHGTSGGE. The whole CDR3 sequence reads CASHGTSGGEQYF.

As concerns this clone: The read ends 3 residues early relative to the CDR3; the germline J gene fills the gap. This chain uses TRBV5-1 with TRBJ2-1, with D unclear. CDR3 length equals 14 residues. Germline V gene lookup returns CDR1 SGHRS and CDR2 YFSETQ. Trimming pared 4 bases from V and 4 bases from J, leaving 12 bases between. The covered CDR3 bases are TGCGCCAGCAGCCCCCTTCAGAATTACAATGAG. Protein sequence: CASSPLQNYNE. In full, the CDR3 is CASSPLQNYNEQFF.

Of note for this clone: The CDR3 extends 3 residues past the end of the read, so its final part is completed from the germline J gene. V usage is TRBV7-2 and J usage is TRBJ2-1; 8 nucleotides agree with TRBD1. This CDR3 spans 14 amino acids. The trim removed 1 base at V and 9 bases at J, leaving 5 bases unmatched. Germline CDR1 SGHTA, CDR2 FQGNSA. Incomplete CDR3 DNA: TGTGCCAGCAGCTTAGGGCAGGGGGCGGGTGAG. Translation gives CASSLGQGAGE. The full CDR3 reads CASSLGQGAGEQFF.

Points on this clone: The sequenced fragment ends 3 residues before the CDR3 boundary, so the rest is inferred from the germline J gene. The J gene is TRBJ1-3, the V gene TRBV7-2; D uncertain. Germline V gene sequence: CDR1 SGHTA, CDR2 FQGNSA. This CDR3 is 15 amino acids long. V was clipped by 2 bases and J by 0 bases, with 8 bases between them. CDR3 bases read: TGTGCCAGCAGCTTAAGTAGCCTCTCTGGAAACACC. The encoded protein is CASSLSSLSGNT. The CDR3 as a whole reads CASSLSSLSGNTIYF.

In the case of this clone: The read comes to an end 3 residues before the CDR3 does, leaving the germline J gene to fill in the end. The V gene is TRBV2, the J gene TRBJ2-5; D not certain. The CDR3 has 13 residues. CDR1 is SNHLY and CDR2 is FYNNEI in the germline V gene. Trimming took off 5 bases at V and 2 bases at J, with 9 bases between the two ends. The sequenced CDR3 bases are TGTGCCAGCAGTTTGGCGGAACAAGAGACC. Translating it yields CASSLAEQET. The complete CDR3 protein is CASSLAEQETQYF.

Points on this clone: The sequence runs out 3 residues before the end of the CDR3; the remainder is reconstructed from the germline J gene. The chain combines TRBV5-1 with TRBJ2-2; TRBD1 matches at 10 bases. The CDR3 is 16 amino acids. Unmatched junction bases numbered 9, after V lost 4 bases and J lost 6 bases. Germline V CDR1 and CDR2: SGHRS, YFSETQ. CDR3 DNA (partial): TGCGCCAGCAGCAGACCGGGACAGGGGAAGGCCGGGGAG. Translating gives CASSRPGQGKAGE. The full CDR3 sequence reads CASSRPGQGKAGELFF.

Concerning this clone itself: The CDR3 end lies 3 residues beyond the end of the read and is filled in from the germline J gene. The chain couples TRBV19 to TRBJ1-5, with a possible D match to TRBD1 (6 bases). The germline V gene has CDR1 LNHDA and CDR2 SQIVND (reference sequence). With 11 bases removed from V and 5 bases from J, the gap between germline ends came to 13 bases. This CDR3 is 12 amino acids long. Partial CDR3 DNA: TGTGCCGGGAGGACAGCCGATCAGCCC. It codes for CAGRTADQP. Given in full, the CDR3 is CAGRTADQPQHF.

A word on this clone: The read gets to within 3 residues of the CDR3 end, and the germline J gene fills in the rest. J is TRBJ1-5 and V is TRBV19, with D perhaps TRBD1 (5 bases). The germline V and J ends were trimmed by 4 bases and 4 bases, with 20 bases remaining between them. This CDR3 has 17 residues. From germline, CDR1 is LNHDA and CDR2 SQIVND (reference sequence). The CDR3 reads CASSTPGRGFWNQPQHF. The part of the CDR3 DNA that was read is TGTGCCAGTAGTACCCCGGGGCGGGGCTTCTGGAATCAGCCC. Using reference TRBV19 and TRBJ1-5 for the parts outside the CDR3, the full variable domain is DGGITQSPKYLFRKEGQNVTLSCEQNLNHDAMYWYRQDPGQGLRLIYYSQIVNDFQKGDIAEGYSVSREKKESFPLTVTSAQKNPTAFYLCASSTPGRGFWNQPQHFGDGTRLSIL.

Comment on this clone: Read coverage stops 3 residues before the CDR3 terminus; the germline J gene supplies the remainder. The chain joins TRBV2 to TRBJ2-2; D gene unclear. Trimming cost V 6 bases and J 4 bases, with 9 bases left between them. This CDR3 has 13 amino acids. Germline CDR1 is SNHLY and CDR2 is FYNNEI. The CDR3 bases that were read are TGTGCCAGCAGCCCGGTCGCCACCGGGGAG. The encoded protein is CASSPVATGE. The whole CDR3 sequence is CASSPVATGELFF.

CDR3 sequence: CASSLGGQTSYEQYF. Incomplete CDR3 DNA: TGTGCCAGCAGCTTAGGGGGACAGACCTCCTACGAG. The J gene is TRBJ2-7, the V gene TRBV13; 7 bases match TRBD1. Sequencing ends 3 residues short of the CDR3 end; the germline J gene provides the rest. Germline assignment: CDR1 PRHDT and CDR2 FYEKMQ (reference sequence). The CDR3 sequence is 15 residues long. V shed 0 bases, J shed 0 bases, and the junction held 2 bases outside the gene matches.

As to this clone: The CDR3 is cut off 3 residues early in the read; its end comes from the germline J gene. This sequence joins TRBV10-3 and TRBJ1-2; TRBD1 aligns across 9 bases. The CDR3 sequence is 16 residues long. The V segment lost 0 bases and the J segment 3 bases; nucleotides outside the gene matches: 5. Germline-derived CDR1 and CDR2 are ENHRY and SYGVKD. The CDR3: CAISESGDRAYYGYTF. The covered CDR3 bases are TGTGCCATCAGTGAGTCGGGGGACAGGGCCTACTATGGC.

Points on this clone: The CDR3 end falls 3 residues outside the read, so it is completed with the germline J gene. The rearrangement links TRBV19 to TRBJ2-5, with D possibly TRBD1 on 6 matching bases. From germline, CDR1 is LNHDA and CDR2 SQIVND (reference sequence). The CDR3 sequence is 16 residues long. Trimming cost V 5 bases and J 5 bases, with 21 bases left between them. CDR3 amino acids: CASSFRSGVRLETQYF. The part of the CDR3 DNA that was read is TGTGCCAGTAGTTTCCGTTCAGGGGTAAGGTTGGAGACC.

Of note for this clone: The sequenced fragment ends 3 residues before the CDR3 boundary, so the rest is inferred from the germline J gene. The V gene is TRBV18, the J gene TRBJ1-6, with TRBD1 as a possible D gene (5 bases). CDR1 KGHSH and CDR2 LQKENI come from the germline V gene. Trimming cost V 3 bases and J 11 bases, with 14 bases left between them. The CDR3 consists of 14 residues. The covered CDR3 bases are TGTGCCAGCTCACCTGGGGGGAAGTGGCCACCC. Translating gives CASSPGGKWPP. The entire CDR3 protein is CASSPGGKWPPLHF.

A word on this clone: The missing CDR3 end, 3 residues past where the read stops, is filled in from the germline J gene. The gene calls are TRBV6-2 or TRBV6-3 and TRBJ2-1, with 7 nucleotides matching TRBD1. The CDR3 length is 15 residues. Germline V CDR1 and CDR2: MNHEY, SVGEGT. V shed 2 bases and J 1 base; nucleotides not matched to a gene: 2. The DNA read from the CDR3 is TGTGCCAGCAGTTACGAGGGGGCTTCCTACAATGAG. Translated, it gives CASSYEGASYNE. The full CDR3 reads CASSYEGASYNEQFF.

In the case of this clone: The read ends 3 residues shy of where the CDR3 ends; the end is completed using the germline J gene. The chain recombines TRBV6-1 with TRBJ1-2; 8 bases match TRBD1. Germline CDR1 reads MNHNS; CDR2 reads SASEGT. The CDR3 is made up of 14 amino acids. The CDR3 DNA, read in part, is TGTGCCAGCAGTGAAAGTCGACAGGGGTTCGGC. Translated, it gives CASSESRQGFG. The full CDR3 protein is CASSESRQGFGYTF.

Of note for this clone: The read ends 3 residues early relative to the CDR3; the germline J gene fills the gap. J is TRBJ1-6 and V is TRBV30; a possible D gene is TRBD1 (6 bases). V was trimmed by 0 bases and J by 3 bases, leaving 15 bases between them. Germline V lookup: CDR1 GTSNPN, CDR2 SVGIG (reference sequence). The CDR3 spans 17 residues. CDR3 DNA (partial): TGTGCCTGGAGTGTAAACCGAAGACAGGTCTATAATTCACCC. Translated, it gives CAWSVNRRQVYNSP. The entire CDR3 protein reads CAWSVNRRQVYNSPLHF.

Of note for this clone: The observed sequence ends 3 residues before the CDR3 terminus, with the missing tail filled in from the germline J gene. This chain uses TRBV6-1 with TRBJ1-5; the D gene is possibly TRBD1 (5 bases). This CDR3 has 13 residues. With 4 bases removed from V and 7 bases from J, the gap between germline ends came to 11 bases. The germline gives CDR1 MNHNS, CDR2 SASEGT. CDR3 bases read: TGTGCCAGCAGTGGGGGGGGTAAACAGCCC. It is translated as CASSGGGKQP. The whole CDR3 is CASSGGGKQPQHF.

Points on this clone: The observed sequence ends 3 residues before the CDR3 terminus, with the missing tail filled in from the germline J gene. The chain has TRBV6-2 or TRBV6-3 and TRBJ2-7, with 11 bases identical to TRBD1. From germline, CDR1 is MNHEY and CDR2 SVGEGT. Trimming removed 2 bases from V and 3 bases from J; junction bases left unmatched: 3. This CDR3 contains 15 residues. The covered CDR3 bases are TGTGCCAGCAGTTACCGGGGGACAGGGGGCTACGAG. Translating gives CASSYRGTGGYE. The whole CDR3 protein is CASSYRGTGGYEQYF.

In the case of this clone: The read ends 3 residues shy of where the CDR3 ends; the end is completed using the germline J gene. This sequence joins TRBV20-1 and TRBJ2-2; D remains ambiguous. Trimming shortened V by 6 bases and J by 8 bases, and 7 bases separated the two germline ends. This CDR3 spans 10 amino acids. Germline V CDR1 and CDR2: DFQATT, SNEGSKA (reference sequence). Incomplete CDR3 DNA: TGCAGTGCCAGACGTGGGGAG. It yields the protein CSARRGE. The full CDR3 protein is CSARRGELFF.